Listed below are T cell receptor beta chains from one sample, sequenced in a study of shared clonotypes between healthy human individuals. Repertoires were generated with immunoSEQ multiplex PCR, while TCRdb's copy carries only in-frame clones and drops some. This table holds a few hundred thousand clones, roughly three quarters found once. Sequencing used PBMCs. These receptor sequences come from a woman aged 40 to 55 in good health. Some clones in this sample may be carry-over from other donors' samples. CDR3s include the opening cysteine and the closing phenylalanine or tryptophan.

V | CDR3
TRBV7-9 | CASSPNSQAGVRETQYF
TRBV29-1 | CSVAEAGGADQPQHF
TRBV29-1 | CSVDRGGGDTQYF
TRBV5-1 | CASSLTGTRSYEQYF
TRBV4-1 | CASSQDTGAYEQYF
TRBV27 | CASSPSFSRGLREQFF
TRBV10-3 | CAISEGSAQHF
TRBV6-1 | CASTRSSYEQYF
TRBV27 | CASSPTTDRITYEQYF
TRBV27 | CASSGLSSYEQYF
TRBV11-2 | CASSLGTENNEQFF
TRBV11-2 | CASSFSGLAAANEQFF
TRBV28 | CASSSGTVTGELFF
TRBV5-1 | CASSLVSGGNYGYTF
TRBV6-5 | CASSRDLGQPQHF
TRBV5-6 | CASSLGLADQETQYF
TRBV29-1 | CSVDPYRTGCLEKLFF
TRBV7-3 | CASSSGLLGTQYF
TRBV10-2 | CASSEWAEEKLFF
TRBV6-1 | CASSESNGFNYGYTF
TRBV27 | CASSLYSGDEWGEQFF
TRBV7-3 | CASSLGHNTGELFF
TRBV30 | CAWSSRVNQPQHF
TRBV29-1 | CSVAGLAGNEQYF
TRBV9 | CASSVPGLVDGRNEQFF
TRBV11-2 | CASSLEVGYTF
TRBV7-9 | CASIGGAGEQYF
TRBV10-3 | CAINDRDRETDTQYF
TRBV19 | CASNWAARGSQETQYF
TRBV19 | CASSDRLAGVIEQFF
TRBV5-1 | CASTKGQGSTGELFF
TRBV6-1 | CASWNRGLGNQPQHF
TRBV4-2 | CASSHSGRYEQYF
TRBV6-5 | CASGGGWDTEAFF
TRBV7-2 | CASSLWTGGSNQPQHF
TRBV10-1 | CASSESGTGSSYEQYF
TRBV11-2 | CASSLTGGQQFF
TRBV10-3 | CVSRGGGSGQTNYGYTF
TRBV19 | CASSNPGVGETQYF